This T cell receptor (beta chain) stems from a study of T cells in women clearing cervical HPV infection. Only in-frame clones appear in the TCRdb table, and some are missing; sequencing was by immunoSEQ multiplex PCR. The sample table includes 40,000 to 55,000 clones. Details on this clone: The read finishes 3 residues shy of the CDR3 end, and the germline J gene is used to complete it.

The ends lost 8 bases at V and 0 bases at J; junction bases unmatched: 2. Per the germline V gene, CDR1 is KGHSH and CDR2 is LQKENI. This CDR3 contains 14 residues. The J gene is TRBJ1-3, the V gene TRBV18; TRBD1 matches at 9 bases. The sequence derives from a woman between 18 and 70 years old with a cervical HPV16 infection that either progressed to CIN3+ or cleared (not recorded which). The sequencing input was blood buffy coat. The CDR3 DNA, read in part, is TGTGCCAGCGAGACAGGGGGCTCTGGAAACACC. The encoded protein is CASETGGSGNT. The whole CDR3 sequence is CASETGGSGNTIYF.